This T cell receptor beta chain was sequenced during a study of blood T cell repertoires in COVID-19. Study-wide background: The origin of the acute and convalescent COVID-19 samples was the United States, Italy and Spain. Nucleic acid was either cDNA or gDNA, and it came from T cells, B-cell-depleted T cells, or PBMCs.

The germline V gene encodes CDR1 LNHDA and CDR2 SQIVND (reference sequence). CDR3 length: 15 amino acids. The V gene lost 3 bases and the J gene lost 6 bases, with 17 bases spanning the gap. How the authors handled the data: Reference gene primer amplification gave nucleated cell count estimates. Data came from immunoSEQ multiplex PCR; TCRdb stores just in-frame clones and leaves some out. V and J calls and clone size are those listed in that table; D and trimming were worked out from the DNA. Of some 80,000 clones in the sample, roughly 90% are singletons; the top ten hold 15% to 20%. What was sequenced was peripheral blood. The V and J genes are TRBV19 and TRBJ2-5, with D perhaps matching TRBD2 (5 bases). This receptor was obtained from a woman of 80 years or more with active or convalescent COVID-19. The CDR3 region has the DNA TGTGCCAGTAGTATGGAGCTGTCGGGGTCGCAGACCCAGTACTTC. As protein: CASSMELSGSQTQYF.